Each of the 29 T cell receptor beta chains below was sequenced from the same sample in a study of blood T cells in healthy people across ages. The use of a sample-barcoded 5' primer and a J-beta primer mix characterized a second PCR of about 6 to 12 cycles. In TCRdb, the 5' RACE reads were re-called with MiXCR into one record per CDR3 protein. The profile shows about 1 million distinct CDR3 sequences, under 55% of them singletons. Sequenced material: blood. Receptors originate from an older woman in good health.

There are a few counts of this clonotype. The chain employs TRBV27 and TRBJ1-2; no clear D gene. CDR3 length: 15 residues. V was trimmed by 6 bases and J by 3 bases, leaving 17 bases between them. The V gene's germline CDR1 is MNHEY and CDR2 SMNVEV (reference sequence). In DNA, the CDR3 is TGTGCCAGCAGGACGGGGTTGTCAGCCCACTATGGCTACACCTTC. Its translation: CASRTGLSAHYGYTF.

The genes are TRBV29-1 and TRBJ2-7; 10 bases agree with TRBD2. This CDR3 region has 19 residues. After removal of 6 bases from V and 4 bases from J, the junction contained 24 bases not matched to a gene. Germline assignment: CDR1 SQVTM and CDR2 ANQGSEA. CDR3 DNA sequence: TGCAGCGTGGAGCTAGCGGGAGCCCGATACACCACGCGCCCTTACGAGCAGTACTTC. Its translation: CSVELAGARYTTRPYEQYF.

The chain couples TRBV29-1 to TRBJ1-1; D is perhaps TRBD1 (6 bases). The length of the CDR3 is 14 residues. CDR1 and CDR2 from the germline V gene are SQVTM and ANQGSEA. V lost 6 bases and J lost 4, with 18 bases in between. The CDR3 here is CSVGGAGEFTEAFF. In DNA, the CDR3 is TGCAGCGTCGGGGGGGCAGGGGAGTTCACTGAAGCTTTCTTT.

The chain links TRBV9 to TRBJ2-4; D is undetermined. The end of the DNA fits TRBJ2-7 better, so the J call may be wrong. This CDR3 is built from 12 residues. Germline V gene sequence: CDR1 SGDLS, CDR2 YYNGEE. CDR3 in amino acids: CASSSAYHEQYF. In nucleotides, the CDR3 is TGTGCCAGCAGCTCCGCCTACCACGAGCAGTACTTC.

The chain is built from TRBV3-1 and TRBJ2-7; no reliable D call. Germline loops: CDR1 LGHDT, CDR2 YNNKEL (reference sequence). The CDR3 has 14 residues. The V and J ends lost 4 bases and 7 bases respectively, with 17 bases between them. CDR3 in amino acids: CASSLGFSYNEQYF. CDR3 nucleotide sequence: TGTGCCAGCAGCCTAGGTTTCTCCTACAATGAGCAGTACTTC.

This clonotype has only a few counts. This chain uses TRBV6-6 with TRBJ2-7, with unresolved D. CDR3 length: 17 amino acids. Trimming took 4 bases from V and 3 from J, leaving 22 bases between them. Germline CDR1 and CDR2: MNHNY and SVGAGI (reference sequence). CDR3 coding DNA: TGTGCCAGCAGTTCACGCGCAGCCTTACGCACTCACTACGAGCAGTACTTC. Protein: CASSSRAALRTHYEQYF.

This clonotype has more than one count but fewer than ten. CDR3 sequence (DNA): TGTGCCACCAGCAGAGGGGAGGGGGGAAAGGACACAGATACGCAGTATTTT. It encodes CATSRGEGGKDTDTQYF. The chain combines TRBV15 with TRBJ2-3; perhaps TRBD2 as D (7 bases). Germline CDR1 is LNHNV and CDR2 is YYDKDF (reference sequence). The CDR3 totals 17 residues. Trimming took off 1 base at V and 2 bases at J, with 16 bases between the two ends. Based on the CDR3 plus reference TRBV15 and TRBJ2-3, the full variable domain is DAMVIQNPRYQVTQFGKPVTLSCSQTLNHNVMYWYQQKSSQAPKLLFHYYDKDFNNEADTPDNFQSRRPNTSFCFLDIRSPGLGDTAMYLCATSRGEGGKDTDTQYFGPGTRLTVL.

V gene TRBV7-3 combines with J gene TRBJ2-1; D ambiguous. The germline CDR1 and CDR2 sequences are SGHTA and FQGTGA. V lost 1 base and J 10 bases, leaving 11 bases between the germline ends. CDR3 size: 13 residues. The CDR3 loop is CASSLKYNGEQFF. The DNA for the CDR3 is TGTGCCAGCAGCTTAAAGTATAACGGGGAGCAGTTCTTC.

This chain connects TRBV28 to TRBJ2-5; D unresolved. V was pared by 2 bases and J by 3 bases, with 13 bases between. This CDR3 has 15 amino acids. Germline V gene sequence: CDR1 MDHEN, CDR2 SYDVKM. The DNA of the CDR3 is TGTGCCAGCAGTTTAGCCGCAGACTCCGAAGAGACCCAGTACTTC. This codes for CASSLAADSEETQYF.

A few counts support this clonotype. The chain uses TRBV20-1 and TRBJ2-3; D is possibly TRBD1 or TRBD2 (5 bases each). The germline CDR1 and CDR2 sequences are DFQATT and SNEGSKA (reference sequence). The CDR3 covers 14 residues. V was clipped by 6 bases and J by 5 bases, with 18 bases between them. The CDR3 DNA sequence: TGCAGTGCCCACTCCAGCGGTAGGGGAGATACGCAGTATTTT. Protein sequence: CSAHSSGRGDTQYF.

Comments on this clonotype: A junction end diverges from the germline sequence, so it may reflect a read error. CDR3 DNA: TGTGCCAGCAGCACGCCGGGACAGGGGTATAATGGAAAACTGTTTTTT. Its translation: CASSTPGQGYNGKLFF. The chain uses TRBV13 and TRBJ1-4, with 10 bases fitting TRBD1. The length of the CDR3 is 16 residues. Germline CDR1 PRHDT, CDR2 FYEKMQ (reference sequence).

The chain joins TRBV20-1 to TRBJ2-1, with 7 nucleotides matching TRBD2. The CDR3 has 14 residues. From germline, CDR1 is DFQATT and CDR2 SNEGSKA (reference sequence). V was clipped by 6 bases and J by 5 bases; unmatched bases: 10. The CDR3 is CSALGGSENNEQFF. As DNA, the CDR3 is TGCAGTGCCTTGGGCGGGAGCGAGAACAATGAGCAGTTCTTC.

The table lists this clonotype with a count of one. The gene calls are TRBV10-3 and TRBJ1-1; the D is unclear. CDR1 and CDR2 (germline): ENHRY, SYGVKD. V was clipped by 7 bases and J by 7 bases, with 16 bases between them. This CDR3 is built from 13 residues. The CDR3 DNA is TGTGCCATCAAGCCTTTGGTAACGAGTGAAGCTTTCTTT. Protein: CAIKPLVTSEAFF.

This clonotype has just a few counts. The J gene is TRBJ1-2, the V gene TRBV3-1; possibly TRBD1 for D (5 bases). V was cut by 0 bases and J by 3 bases, with 11 bases left in between. The CDR3 sequence is 15 residues long. Germline V gene lookup returns CDR1 LGHDT and CDR2 YNNKEL (reference sequence). CDR3 protein: CASSQDARVDYGYTF. CDR3 in DNA: TGTGCCAGCAGCCAAGATGCCAGGGTGGACTATGGCTACACCTTC.

Note on this clonotype: A much larger clone sits a single nucleotide away, making a read error possible. The chain carries TRBV28 and TRBJ1-5; D is undetermined. Trimming cost V 7 bases and J 5 bases, with 3 bases left between them. CDR3 length equals 10 residues. Germline V CDR1 and CDR2: MDHEN, SYDVKM. The CDR3 is CASNYQPQHF. The CDR3 nucleotides are TGTGCCAGCAATTATCAGCCCCAGCATTTT.

On this clonotype: The junction does not match germline at one end; this may be a read error. V usage is TRBV27 and J usage is TRBJ1-6; D is ambiguous. This CDR3 is built from 15 residues. Germline values: CDR1 MNHEY, CDR2 SMNVEV (reference sequence). CDR3 bases: TGCGCCAGCGGTTCTAGGGCACGATATGATTCACCCCTCCACTTT. This sequence encodes CASGSRARYDSPLHF.

The gene calls are TRBV11-3 and TRBJ2-3; D is ambiguous. Deletions cut 4 bases from V and 3 bases from J, with 14 bases between. Looked up from germline, CDR1 is SGHNT and CDR2 is YENEEA. CDR3 length equals 15 residues. DNA for the CDR3: TGTGCCAGCAGCTCAACGGGCAGTAAGACAGATACGCAGTATTTT. Its translation is CASSSTGSKTDTQYF. Complete variable domain (other parts from reference TRBV11-3 and TRBJ2-3): EAGVVQSPRYKIIEKKQPVAFWCNPISGHNTLYWYLQNLGQGPELLIRYENEEAVDDSQLPKDRFSAERLKGVDSTLKIQPAELGDSAVYLCASSSTGSKTDTQYFGPGTRLTVL.

The rearrangement links TRBV27 to TRBJ1-4; TRBD1 is a possible D gene (5 bases). There are 14 residues in the CDR3. V was clipped by 3 bases and J by 8 bases, with 13 bases between them. Per germline, CDR1 MNHEY and CDR2 SMNVEV (reference sequence). The CDR3, as DNA: TGTGCCAGCAGTTTTCATTCGGGGGGGGAAAAACTGTTTTTT. Its protein product is CASSFHSGGEKLFF.

In this sample, this clonotype turned up a few times. The chain employs TRBV21-1 and TRBJ2-3; TRBD1 reflects the table's D call only, with no check against the DNA. TRBV21-1 is flagged as a pseudogene. This CDR3 is 11 amino acids long. The CDR3 spells CGQTSTDTQYF. CDR3 DNA sequence: TGCGGACAGACTAGCACAGATACGCAGTATTTT.

For the CDR3, the DNA is TGTGCCAGCAGTTGGGAGGGGGGAAGCTCCTACAATGAGCAGTTCTTC. Protein sequence: CASSWEGGSSYNEQFF. The V call is TRBV27, the J call TRBJ2-1, with D perhaps TRBD2 (7 bases). Germline values: CDR1 MNHEY, CDR2 SMNVEV (reference sequence). The CDR3 contains 16 residues. Deletions cut 4 bases from V and 0 bases from J, with 13 bases between.

This clonotype was picked up a small number of times. The chain employs TRBV13 and TRBJ2-4, with a weak D call TRBD2 (5 bases). This CDR3 has 15 residues. Trimming removed 4 bases at V and 6 bases at J, with 16 bases between. CDR1 PRHDT and CDR2 FYEKMQ come from the germline V gene (reference sequence). The DNA for the CDR3 is TGTGCCAGCAGCTCTACGGCGAGGGATATAAACATTCAGTACTTC. Amino acids: CASSSTARDINIQYF.

The count of this clonotype is one. The chain joins TRBV10-3 to TRBJ2-5; TRBD1 might be the D (6 bases). The CDR3 is 13 amino acids. CDR1 and CDR2 (germline): ENHRY, SYGVKD. V was shortened by 4 bases and J by 2 bases, with 8 bases between the two germline ends. CDR3 residues: CAISVGQQETQYF. The CDR3 DNA reads TGTGCCATCAGTGTAGGACAGCAAGAGACCCAGTACTTC.

This rearrangement joins TRBV4-2 to TRBJ1-1, with no clear D. Trimming cost V 4 bases and J 7 bases, with 10 bases left between them. The CDR3 sequence is 12 residues long. The germline V gene has CDR1 LGHNA and CDR2 YNFKEQ. The CDR3 loop reads CASSLPGVEAFF. The CDR3 DNA reads TGTGCCAGCAGCCTGCCGGGAGTTGAAGCTTTCTTT.

The chain joins TRBV20-1 to TRBJ2-7; tentatively, D is TRBD2 (6 bases). Germline CDR1 DFQATT, CDR2 SNEGSKA (reference sequence). V was cut by 4 bases and J by 3 bases, with 13 bases left in between. The CDR3 is 13 amino acids. The chain's CDR3 is CSANDRDFYEQYF. In DNA form, the CDR3 reads TGCAGTGCTAACGATCGGGACTTCTACGAGCAGTACTTC.

The chain recombines TRBV27 with TRBJ2-3, with a possible D match to TRBD2 (6 bases). This CDR3 spans 15 amino acids. CDR1 is MNHEY and CDR2 is SMNVEV in the germline V gene (reference sequence). V shed 6 bases and J shed 3 bases, with 16 bases lying between them. The chain's CDR3 is CASRPPAGITDTQYF. The CDR3 DNA follows: TGTGCCAGCAGGCCCCCCGCGGGAATTACAGATACGCAGTATTTT.

This clonotype came up once. The rearrangement uses TRBV11-3 and TRBJ2-5, with D tentatively TRBD1 or TRBD2 (7 bases each). The CDR3 runs to 14 residues. Trimming left V 3 bases short and J 5 bases short, with 13 bases between. The V gene's germline CDR1 is SGHNT and CDR2 YENEEA. The CDR3 region has the DNA TGTGCCAGCAGCTTTACAGGGGAGGGGGAGACCCAGTACTTC. Protein sequence: CASSFTGEGETQYF.

This clonotype showed up just a few times. The rearrangement links TRBV20-1 to TRBJ2-7; TRBD2 matches 7 bases. The V segment lost 3 bases and the J segment 2 bases; nucleotides outside the gene matches: 10. Germline CDR1 reads DFQATT; CDR2 reads SNEGSKA (reference sequence). The CDR3 is 15 residues long. This CDR3 is CSASSREAWAYEQYF. The CDR3 nucleotides read TGCAGTGCTAGTAGTCGGGAGGCCTGGGCCTACGAGCAGTACTTC.

This rearrangement joins TRBV27 to TRBJ2-7, with a possible D match to TRBD2 (6 bases). CDR1 is MNHEY and CDR2 is SMNVEV in the germline V gene (reference sequence). CDR3 size: 14 residues. Trimming pared 7 bases from V and 3 bases from J, leaving 16 bases between. CDR3 amino acids: CASNTGGANYEQYF. The CDR3 DNA is TGTGCCAGCAACACCGGCGGGGCCAACTACGAGCAGTACTTC.

The chain links TRBV10-2 to TRBJ2-3, with 10 bases matching TRBD2. This CDR3 contains 15 residues. The germline CDR1 and CDR2 sequences are WSHSY and SAAADI. V lost 10 bases to trimming and J lost 5 bases; unmatched junction nucleotides: 12. The CDR3 here is CATRGPGLARDTQYF. CDR3 nucleotides: TGCGCCACCCGGGGCCCGGGACTAGCGAGAGATACGCAGTATTTT.